The 22 T cell receptor beta chains presented below share a single source sample, sequenced in a study of T cell repertoires in cytomegalovirus infection. TCRdb re-called the reads through MiXCR, storing one row per CDR3 protein. The sample yields approximately 70,000 distinct CDR3 sequences, 3% to 4.5% seen once. Material: PBMCs. The source is a human donor in good health (CMV status not recorded). Some clones in this sample may be carry-over from other donors' samples.

This clonotype has ten or more counts. At one boundary the junction diverges from the germline segment, which might be a read error. The chain has TRBV7-6 and TRBJ2-5, with D perhaps TRBD2 (5 bases). This CDR3 spans 14 amino acids. From germline, CDR1 is SGHVS and CDR2 FNYEAQ. This CDR3 is CASSLASEEETQYF. Here the CDR3 DNA reads TGTGCTAGCAGCTTAGCTTCGGAGGAAGAGACCCAGTACTTC.

There are many counts of this clonotype. V usage is TRBV12-3 or TRBV12-4 and J usage is TRBJ2-7; 8 bases align to TRBD2. The CDR3 spans 14 residues. Losses at the gene ends were 5 bases for V and 3 bases for J; bases not matched to a gene: 6. This chain's CDR3 is CASSPSSGSYEQYF. The CDR3 DNA follows: TGTGCCAGCAGTCCATCGAGCGGGAGCTACGAGCAGTACTTC.

This clonotype was picked up many times. V gene TRBV7-2 combines with J gene TRBJ2-3, with D maybe TRBD1 (5 bases). The CDR3 contains 13 residues. The V gene lost 4 bases and the J gene lost 4 bases, with 9 bases spanning the gap. In germline, CDR1 is SGHTA, CDR2 FQGNSA. The CDR3 DNA reads as TGTGCCAGCAGCTCCTTCAGGGCAGATACGCAGTATTTT. It encodes CASSSFRADTQYF.

This clonotype was observed a few times. The chain has TRBV7-2 and TRBJ2-6, with 9 nucleotides matching TRBD2. Looked up from germline, CDR1 is SGHTA and CDR2 is FQGNSA. This CDR3 has 17 amino acids. V shed 3 bases, J shed 3 bases, and the junction held 6 bases outside the gene matches. CDR3 loop: CASSFSGGRGGANVLTF. CDR3 DNA sequence: TGTGCCAGCAGCTTTTCCGGCGGGAGGGGTGGGGCCAACGTCCTGACTTTC.

This clonotype showed up many times. J is TRBJ2-6 and V is TRBV28, with TRBD2 as a possible D gene (5 bases). Looked up from germline, CDR1 is MDHEN and CDR2 is SYDVKM. Trimming removed 1 base from V and 4 bases from J, with 8 bases in between. This CDR3 region has 15 residues. CDR3 loop: CASSLSGIGANVLTF. CDR3 bases: TGTGCCAGCAGTTTATCGGGGATCGGGGCCAACGTCCTGACTTTC.

This clonotype occurred many times. The chain combines TRBV10-3 with TRBJ2-5; 7 bases align to TRBD2. The CDR3 sequence is 16 residues long. Germline V gene data show CDR1 as ENHRY and CDR2 as SYGVKD. V was pared by 2 bases and J by 1 base, with 7 bases of the junction left unmatched. The CDR3 loop is CAISELLAASQETQYF. CDR3 sequence (DNA): TGTGCCATCAGTGAGCTTCTAGCGGCCTCCCAAGAGACCCAGTACTTC.

As for this clonotype: A much larger clone lies a single base off, so this may be a read error. The gene calls are TRBV7-2 and TRBJ1-1, with unresolved D. The CDR3 sequence is 14 residues long. Per the germline V gene, CDR1 is SGHTA and CDR2 is FQGNSA. Between the trimmed V and J ends, which lost 1 base and 10 bases, there was a span of 16 bases. The CDR3 DNA reads as TGTACCAGCAGCTTAGAAACACTCCCCACGCGAGCTTTCTTT. Translation: CTSSLETLPTRAFF. The full variable domain, rest sourced from reference TRBV7-2 and TRBJ1-1, is GAGVSQSPSNKVTEKGKDVELRCDPISGHTALYWYRQSLGQGLEFLIYFQGNSAPDKSGLPSDRFSAERTGGSVSTLTIQRTQQEDSAVYLCTSSLETLPTRAFFGQGTRLTVV.

The chain is built from TRBV6-6 and TRBJ2-2; D not certain. V shed 8 bases and J shed 6 bases, with 13 bases lying between them. CDR1 is MNHNY, CDR2 SVGAGI, per germline (reference sequence). CDR3 length: 13 amino acids. CDR3 sequence (DNA): TGTGCCAGCCTTCCTAATTGGCCCGGGGAGCTGTTTTTT. It translates to CASLPNWPGELFF.

This clonotype was detected many times. Here the CDR3 DNA reads TGTGCCAGCAGCTTTATCTATGCCGGGGAGCTGTTTTTT. Translation: CASSFIYAGELFF. This rearrangement joins TRBV7-2 to TRBJ2-2; D not certain. Germline assignment: CDR1 SGHTA and CDR2 FQGNSA. CDR3 length: 13 residues. Trimming cost V 3 bases and J 6 bases, with 8 bases left between them.

This clonotype was found many times. The chain joins TRBV12-3 or TRBV12-4 to TRBJ1-2; 7 bases fit TRBD1. There are 15 residues in the CDR3. V gave up 1 base and J gave up 4 bases; unmatched junction bases: 6. The CDR3 reads CASSLVTGSPYGYTF. The CDR3 coding sequence is TGTGCCAGCAGTTTAGTGACAGGGAGCCCCTATGGCTACACCTTC.

There are many counts of this clonotype. The chain has TRBV28 and TRBJ1-1, with D possibly being TRBD1 (6 bases). CDR1 is MDHEN and CDR2 is SYDVKM in the germline V gene. The V and J ends lost 5 bases and 4 bases respectively, with 11 bases between them. The CDR3 runs 13 residues. The CDR3 DNA follows: TGTGCCAGCAGTGAAACCAGGGGCACTGAAGCTTTCTTT. This translates into CASSETRGTEAFF. Using reference TRBV28 and TRBJ1-1 for the parts outside the CDR3, the full variable domain is DVKVTQSSRYLVKRTGEKVFLECVQDMDHENMFWYRQDPGLGLRLIYFSYDVKMKEKGDIPEGYSVSREKKERFSLILESASTNQTSMYLCASSETRGTEAFFGQGTRLTVV.

This clonotype was detected once. The J gene is TRBJ2-2, the V gene TRBV6-2 or TRBV6-3; 15 bases fit TRBD2. This CDR3 is 17 amino acids long. Germline CDR1 and CDR2: MNHEY and SVGEGT. The trim removed 6 bases at V and 5 bases at J, leaving 7 bases unmatched. The CDR3 DNA reads TGTGCCAGCAGGGGACTAGCGGGGGGCCGAGGAACCGGGGAGCTGTTTTTT. Translation: CASRGLAGGRGTGELFF.

This clonotype was seen repeatedly, ten times or more. The chain recombines TRBV7-2 with TRBJ1-1; the D is unclear. The CDR3 is made up of 14 amino acids. Deletions cut 5 bases from V and 7 bases from J, with 17 bases between. In germline, CDR1 is SGHTA, CDR2 FQGNSA. For the CDR3, the DNA is TGTGCCAGCAGCGTCGTTGCGGATAAGGGTGAAGCTTTCTTT. Translation gives CASSVVADKGEAFF.

As to this clonotype: A much larger clonotype is one base distant, so this may be a read error. The chain has TRBV28 and TRBJ2-7, with TRBD2 identical over 12 bases. The CDR3 extends over 14 amino acids. After removal of 6 bases from V and 3 bases from J, the junction contained 3 bases not matched to a gene. The germline V gene has CDR1 MDHEN and CDR2 SYDVKM. The CDR3 coding sequence is TGTGCCAGCAGCTGGACTAGCGGGAACTACGAGCAGTACTTC. Translated: CASSWTSGNYEQYF.

This clonotype came up many times. The rearrangement uses TRBV11-1 and TRBJ2-1; D remains ambiguous. V lost 10 bases and J lost 3, with 10 bases in between. The CDR3 has 12 residues. The V gene's germline CDR1 is SGHAT and CDR2 FQDESV (reference sequence). CDR3 in DNA: TGTGCCACCACAACGGACTACAATGAGCAGTTCTTC. It specifies CATTTDYNEQFF. The full variable domain, with the rest looked up from reference TRBV11-1 and TRBJ2-1, is EAEVAQSPRYKITEKSQAVAFWCDPISGHATLYWYRQILGQGPELLVQFQDESVVDDSQLPKDRFSAERLKGVDSTLKIQPAELGDSAMYLCATTTDYNEQFFGPGTRLTVL.

The chain joins TRBV6-8 to TRBJ2-3; maybe TRBD2 (6 bases). The germline gives CDR1 MNHGY, CDR2 SAAAGT. CDR3 length equals 15 residues. The V end was cut by 0 bases, the J end by 2 bases, with 9 bases between. In DNA, the CDR3 is TGTGCCAGCAGTTACTCCGGCGGGACCACAGATACGCAGTATTTT. Translated: CASSYSGGTTDTQYF.

At least ten counts were recorded for this clonotype. V gene TRBV7-8 combines with J gene TRBJ2-3, with 7 bases that match TRBD1. The CDR3 spans 16 residues. The V gene's germline CDR1 is SGHVS and CDR2 FQNEAQ. Trimming removed 5 bases from V and 4 bases from J; junction bases left unmatched: 12. The CDR3 loop is CASSPTGTAVADTQYF. DNA of the CDR3: TGTGCCAGCAGCCCAACCGGGACAGCCGTGGCAGATACGCAGTATTTT.

This clonotype was seen repeatedly, ten times or more. This chain links TRBV23-1 with TRBJ1-1; D gene unclear. TRBV23-1 is an ORF, and what it does is uncertain. The V gene lost 4 bases and the J gene lost 1 base, with 7 bases spanning the gap. The CDR3 has 13 amino acids. The CDR3 spells CASSRAANTEAFF. DNA for the CDR3: TGCGCCAGCAGTCGGGCAGCGAACACTGAAGCTTTCTTT.

This clonotype was picked up many times. V is TRBV12-3 or TRBV12-4 and J is TRBJ2-1, with D unclear. The CDR3 has 13 amino acids. With 5 bases removed from V and 1 base from J, the gap between germline ends came to 6 bases. CDR3: CASSQESYNEQFF. CDR3 DNA: TGTGCCAGCAGTCAAGAGTCCTACAATGAGCAGTTCTTC.

This clonotype was detected ten times or more. The rearrangement uses TRBV7-2 and TRBJ2-1; the match to TRBD1 covers 9 bases. The junction had 9 bases not matched to a gene; V was cut back by 0 bases and J by 6 bases. Germline CDR1 SGHTA, CDR2 FQGNSA. The CDR3 is 17 residues long. The CDR3 reads CASSLAPGQGPFNEQFF. CDR3 in DNA: TGTGCCAGCAGCTTAGCTCCGGGACAGGGACCCTTCAATGAGCAGTTCTTC.

This clonotype was counted at least ten times. J is TRBJ2-2 and V is TRBV7-2, with D hard to call. Deletions cut 6 bases from V and 7 bases from J, with 12 bases between. Germline V gene data show CDR1 as SGHTA and CDR2 as FQGNSA. This CDR3 contains 13 residues. Here the CDR3 reads CASSSWSGGELFF. DNA of the CDR3: TGTGCCAGCAGTTCCTGGAGTGGCGGGGAGCTGTTTTTT.

This clonotype occurred many times. The V call is TRBV6-5, the J call TRBJ2-7; no reliable D call. Germline V gene data show CDR1 as MNHEY and CDR2 as SVGAGI. The germline V and J ends were trimmed by 7 bases and 3 bases, with 13 bases remaining between them. The CDR3 extends over 13 amino acids. CDR3 loop: CASTSPGSYEQYF. The CDR3 bases are TGTGCCAGCACCTCTCCGGGTAGCTACGAGCAGTACTTC.